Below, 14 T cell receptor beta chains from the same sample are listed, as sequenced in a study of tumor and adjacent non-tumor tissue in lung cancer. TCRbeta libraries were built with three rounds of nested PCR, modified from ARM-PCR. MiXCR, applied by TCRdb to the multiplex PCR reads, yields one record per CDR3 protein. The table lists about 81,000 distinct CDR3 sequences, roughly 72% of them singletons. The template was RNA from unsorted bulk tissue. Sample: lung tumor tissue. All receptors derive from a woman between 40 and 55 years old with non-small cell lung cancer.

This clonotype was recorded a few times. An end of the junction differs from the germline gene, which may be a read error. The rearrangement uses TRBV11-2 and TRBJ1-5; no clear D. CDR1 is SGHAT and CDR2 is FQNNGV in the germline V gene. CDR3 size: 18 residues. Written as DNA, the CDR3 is TGTGCCGGCAGCACTGTTTCCCGCCTAAAGCGCAGCAATCAGCCCCAGCATTTT. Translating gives CAGSTVSRLKRSNQPQHF. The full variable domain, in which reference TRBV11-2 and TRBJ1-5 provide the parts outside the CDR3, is EAGVAQSPRYKIIEKRQSVAFWCNPISGHATLYWYQQILGQGPKLLIQFQNNGVVDDSQLPKDRFSAERLKGVDSTLKIQPAKLEDSAVYLCAGSTVSRLKRSNQPQHFGDGTRLSIL.

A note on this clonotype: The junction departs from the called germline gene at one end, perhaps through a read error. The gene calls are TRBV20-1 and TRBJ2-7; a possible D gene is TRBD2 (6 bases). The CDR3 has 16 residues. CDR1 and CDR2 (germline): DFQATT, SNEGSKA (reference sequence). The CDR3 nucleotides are TGCAGTGCTAGCCCGCCGCGACTAGTGGGAGTAGGGGAGCGGTACTTC. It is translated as CSASPPRLVGVGERYF.

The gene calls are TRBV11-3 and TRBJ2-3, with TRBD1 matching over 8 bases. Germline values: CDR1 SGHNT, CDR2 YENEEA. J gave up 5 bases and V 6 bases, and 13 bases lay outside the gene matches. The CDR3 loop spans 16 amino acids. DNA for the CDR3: TGTGCCAGCAGTCTTCTAACAGGGGGACGGATAGATACGCAGTATTTT. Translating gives CASSLLTGGRIDTQYF.

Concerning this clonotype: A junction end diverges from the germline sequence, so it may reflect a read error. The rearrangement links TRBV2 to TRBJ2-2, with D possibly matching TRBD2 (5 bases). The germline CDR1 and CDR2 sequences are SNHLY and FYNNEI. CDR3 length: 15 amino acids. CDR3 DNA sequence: TGTGCCAGCAGTGAGAGGTTGGCGAACACCGGGGAGCTATTTTTT. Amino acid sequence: CASSERLANTGELFF.

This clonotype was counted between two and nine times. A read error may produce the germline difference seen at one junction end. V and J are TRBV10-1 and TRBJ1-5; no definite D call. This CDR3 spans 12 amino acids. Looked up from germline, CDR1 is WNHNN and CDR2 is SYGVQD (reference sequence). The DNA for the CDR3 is TGCGCCAGCTGTGAGTCGGGTCAGCCCCAGCATTTT. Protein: CASCESGQPQHF.

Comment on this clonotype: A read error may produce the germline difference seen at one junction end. CDR3 nucleotide sequence: TGTGCCAGAAGCTGGTATGTCGGCCGGGACTCTGCCAACGTCCTGACTTTC. Translation: CARSWYVGRDSANVLTF. The V and J genes are TRBV7-9 and TRBJ2-6, with D possibly being TRBD2 (6 bases). Germline assignment: CDR1 SEHNR and CDR2 FQNEAQ (reference sequence). This CDR3 is 17 amino acids long. The complete variable domain, with remaining parts taken from reference TRBV7-9 and TRBJ2-6, reads DTGVSQNPRHKITKRGQNVTFRCDPISEHNRLYWYRQTLGQGPEFLTYFQNEAQLEKSRLLSDRFSAERPKGSFSTLEIQRTEQGDSAMYLCARSWYVGRDSANVLTFGAGSRLTVL.

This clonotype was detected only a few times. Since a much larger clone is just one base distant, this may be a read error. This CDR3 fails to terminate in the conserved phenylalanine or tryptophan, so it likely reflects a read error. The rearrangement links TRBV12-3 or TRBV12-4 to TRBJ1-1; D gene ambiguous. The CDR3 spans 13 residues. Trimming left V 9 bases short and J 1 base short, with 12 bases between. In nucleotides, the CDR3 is TGTGCCAGGGATGTAACAGCGAACACTGAAGCTTTCCTT. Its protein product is CARDVTANTEAFL.

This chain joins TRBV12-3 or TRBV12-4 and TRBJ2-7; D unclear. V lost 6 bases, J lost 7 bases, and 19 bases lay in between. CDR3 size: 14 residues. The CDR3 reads CASRPAYAVGEQYF. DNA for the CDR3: TGTGCCAGCAGACCAGCGTACGCCGTGGGGGAGCAGTACTTC.

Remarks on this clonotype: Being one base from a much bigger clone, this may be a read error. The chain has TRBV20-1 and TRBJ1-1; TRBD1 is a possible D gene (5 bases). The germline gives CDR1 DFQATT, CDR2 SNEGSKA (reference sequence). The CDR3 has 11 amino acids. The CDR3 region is CSAAAGSTASF. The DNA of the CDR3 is TGCAGTGCTGCCGCAGGGAGTACAGCTTCCTTT.

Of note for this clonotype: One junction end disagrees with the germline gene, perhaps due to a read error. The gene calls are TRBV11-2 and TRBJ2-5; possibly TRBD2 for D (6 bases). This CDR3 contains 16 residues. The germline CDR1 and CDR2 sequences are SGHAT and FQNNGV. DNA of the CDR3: TGTGCCAGCAGCTTAGTTGGGCGGAGGGCCCAAGTAACCCAGTATTTC. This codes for CASSLVGRRAQVTQYF.

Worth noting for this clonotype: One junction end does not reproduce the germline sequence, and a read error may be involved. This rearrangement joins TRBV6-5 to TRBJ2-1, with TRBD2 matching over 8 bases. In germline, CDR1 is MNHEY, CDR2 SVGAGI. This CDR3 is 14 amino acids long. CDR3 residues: CVSRPWTSHNEHSF. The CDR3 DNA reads TGTGTCAGCAGACCCTGGACTAGCCACAATGAGCACTCCTTC.

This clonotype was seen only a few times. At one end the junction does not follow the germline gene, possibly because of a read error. This chain's CDR3 is CVSSSQGHRNQPQHF. The CDR3 DNA reads as TGTGTCAGCAGTTCCCAGGGACACCGCAATCAGCCCCAGCATTTT. The chain has TRBV28 and TRBJ1-5, with D perhaps TRBD1 (6 bases). The CDR3 runs to 15 residues. CDR1 is MDHEN, CDR2 SYDVKM, per germline.

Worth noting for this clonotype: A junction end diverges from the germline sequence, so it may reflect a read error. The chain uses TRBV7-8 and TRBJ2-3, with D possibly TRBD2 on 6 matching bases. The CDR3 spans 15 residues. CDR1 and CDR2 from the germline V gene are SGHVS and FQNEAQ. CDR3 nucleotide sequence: TGTGCCAGCAGCTTTCTAGCGAGGAACACAAATACGCAGTATTTT. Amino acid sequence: CASSFLARNTNTQYF.

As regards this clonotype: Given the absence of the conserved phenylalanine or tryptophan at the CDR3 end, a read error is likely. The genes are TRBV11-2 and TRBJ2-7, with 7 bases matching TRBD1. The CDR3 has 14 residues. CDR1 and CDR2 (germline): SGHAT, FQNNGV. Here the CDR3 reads CGSSLQDRVYEQYL. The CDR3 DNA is TGTGGCAGCAGCCTTCAAGACAGGGTCTACGAGCAGTACTTA.